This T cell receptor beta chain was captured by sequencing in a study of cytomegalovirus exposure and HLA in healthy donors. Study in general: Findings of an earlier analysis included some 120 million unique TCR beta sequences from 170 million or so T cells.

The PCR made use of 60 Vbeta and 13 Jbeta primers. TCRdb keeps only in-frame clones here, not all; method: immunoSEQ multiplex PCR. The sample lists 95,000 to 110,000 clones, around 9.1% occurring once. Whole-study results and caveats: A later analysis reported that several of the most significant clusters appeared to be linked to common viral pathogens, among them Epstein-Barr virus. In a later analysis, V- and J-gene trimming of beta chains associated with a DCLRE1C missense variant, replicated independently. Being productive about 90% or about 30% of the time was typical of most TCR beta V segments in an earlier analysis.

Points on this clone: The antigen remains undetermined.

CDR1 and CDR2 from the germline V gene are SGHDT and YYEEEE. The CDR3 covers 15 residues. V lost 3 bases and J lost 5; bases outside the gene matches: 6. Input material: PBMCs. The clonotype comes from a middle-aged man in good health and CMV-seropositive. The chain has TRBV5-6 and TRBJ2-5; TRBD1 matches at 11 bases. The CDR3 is CASSYWTGGLETQYF. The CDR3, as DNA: TGTGCCAGCAGCTACTGGACAGGGGGCCTGGAGACCCAGTACTTC.